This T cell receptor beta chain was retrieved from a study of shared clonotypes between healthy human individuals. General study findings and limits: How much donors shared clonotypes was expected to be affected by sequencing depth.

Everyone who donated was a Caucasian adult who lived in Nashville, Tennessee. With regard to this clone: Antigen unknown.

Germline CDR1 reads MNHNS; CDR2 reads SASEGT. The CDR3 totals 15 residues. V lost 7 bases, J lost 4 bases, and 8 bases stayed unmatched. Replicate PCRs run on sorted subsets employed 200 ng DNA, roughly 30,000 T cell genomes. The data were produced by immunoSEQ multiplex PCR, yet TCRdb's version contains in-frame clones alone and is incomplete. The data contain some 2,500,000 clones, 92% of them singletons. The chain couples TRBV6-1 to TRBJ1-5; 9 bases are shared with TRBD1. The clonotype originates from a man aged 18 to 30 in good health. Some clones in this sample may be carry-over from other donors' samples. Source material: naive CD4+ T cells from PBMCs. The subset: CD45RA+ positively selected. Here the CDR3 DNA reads TGTGCCAGCAATCTACTGACAGGGGGGAATCAGCCCCAGCATTTT. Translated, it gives CASNLLTGGNQPQHF.